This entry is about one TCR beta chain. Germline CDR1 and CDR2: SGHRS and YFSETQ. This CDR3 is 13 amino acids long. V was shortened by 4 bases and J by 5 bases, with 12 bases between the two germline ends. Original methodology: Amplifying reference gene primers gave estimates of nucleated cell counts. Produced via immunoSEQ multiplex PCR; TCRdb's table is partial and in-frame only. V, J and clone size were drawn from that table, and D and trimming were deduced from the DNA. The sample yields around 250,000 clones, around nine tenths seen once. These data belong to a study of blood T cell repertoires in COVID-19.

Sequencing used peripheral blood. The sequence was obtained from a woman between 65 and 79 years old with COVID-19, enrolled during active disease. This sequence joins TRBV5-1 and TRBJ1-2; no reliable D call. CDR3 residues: CASSPHRGYGYTF. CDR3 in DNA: TGCGCCAGCAGCCCGCACAGAGGGTATGGCTACACCTTC.